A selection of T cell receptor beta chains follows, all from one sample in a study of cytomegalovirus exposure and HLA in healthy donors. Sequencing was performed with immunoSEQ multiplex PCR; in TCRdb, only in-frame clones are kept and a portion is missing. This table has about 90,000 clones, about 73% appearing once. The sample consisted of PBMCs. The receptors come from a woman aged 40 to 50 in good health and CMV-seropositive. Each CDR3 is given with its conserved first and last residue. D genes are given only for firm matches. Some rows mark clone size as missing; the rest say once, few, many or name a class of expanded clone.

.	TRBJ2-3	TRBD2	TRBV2	CASSLTSGSSDTQYF	TGTGCCAGCAGCCTGACTAGCGGGAGCTCAGATACGCAGTATTTT
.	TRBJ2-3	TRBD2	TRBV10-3	CATPSGRRTDTQYF	TGTGCCACCCCTAGCGGGCGACGCACAGATACGCAGTATTTT
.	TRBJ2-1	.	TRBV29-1	CSVRTSSSYNEQFF	TGCAGCGTTCGGACTTCTAGCTCCTACAATGAGCAGTTCTTC
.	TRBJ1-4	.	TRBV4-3	CASSQEWQESIATNEKLFF	TGCGCCAGCAGCCAAGAGTGGCAGGAAAGTATTGCAACTAATGAAAAACTGTTTTTT
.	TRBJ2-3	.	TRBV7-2	CASGSAGQSSGYTQYF	TGTGCCAGCGGATCCGCGGGACAGTCCAGCGGTTATACGCAGTATTTT
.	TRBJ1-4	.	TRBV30	CAWSLNSEKLFF	TGTGCCTGGAGTCTTAACAGTGAAAAACTGTTTTTT
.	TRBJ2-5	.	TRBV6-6	CASTIDTSRAQYF	TGTGCCAGCACCATAGACACCTCCAGGGCCCAGTACTTC
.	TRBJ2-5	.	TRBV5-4	CASSLDEGVGETQYF	TGTGCCAGCAGCTTGGATGAGGGAGTGGGAGAGACCCAGTACTTC
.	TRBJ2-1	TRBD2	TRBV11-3	CASSTPGPGGDEQFF	TGTGCCAGCAGCACACCGGGACCGGGAGGCGATGAGCAGTTCTTC
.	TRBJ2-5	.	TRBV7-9	CASSFADSRETQYF	TGTGCCAGCAGCTTTGCGGACAGTCGAGAGACCCAGTACTTC
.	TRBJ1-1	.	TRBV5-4	CASSSIDRNTEAFF	TGTGCCAGCAGCTCCATTGACAGGAACACTGAAGCTTTCTTT
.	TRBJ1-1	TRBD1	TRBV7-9	CASSFGQGTTEAFF	TGTGCCAGCAGCTTTGGACAGGGAACTACTGAAGCTTTCTTT
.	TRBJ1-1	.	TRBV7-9	CASSLARESIAEAFF	TGTGCCAGCAGCTTAGCGCGAGAGAGTATCGCTGAAGCTTTCTTT
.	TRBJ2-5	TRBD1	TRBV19	CASSGGQQETQYF	TGTGCCAGTAGTGGGGGACAGCAAGAGACCCAGTACTTC
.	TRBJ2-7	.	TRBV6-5	CASNQNRGGPYEQYF	TGTGCCAGCAACCAAAACAGGGGGGGCCCCTACGAGCAGTACTTC
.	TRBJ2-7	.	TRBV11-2	CASSRYNRQGGYEQYF	TGTGCCAGCAGCCGATACAATCGCCAAGGGGGCTACGAGCAGTACTTC
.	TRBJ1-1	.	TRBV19	CASSIWGLDTEAFF	TGTGCCAGTAGTATTTGGGGCCTTGACACTGAAGCTTTCTTT
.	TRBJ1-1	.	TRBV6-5	CASSRGYTEAFF	TGTGCCAGCAGCCGGGGTTACACTGAAGCTTTCTTT
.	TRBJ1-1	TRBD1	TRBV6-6	CASSGPGTGLNTEAFF	TGTGCCAGCAGTGGTCCCGGGACAGGGTTGAACACTGAAGCTTTCTTT
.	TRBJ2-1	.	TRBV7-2	CASSLSRNNEQFF	TGTGCCAGCAGCCTTTCTAGGAACAATGAGCAGTTCTTC
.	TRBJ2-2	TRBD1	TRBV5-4	CASSLATMNRGTGELFF	TGTGCCAGCAGCTTGGCCACTATGAACAGGGGCACCGGGGAGCTGTTTTTT
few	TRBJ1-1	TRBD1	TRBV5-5	CASSLGTGNTEAFF	TGTGCCAGCAGCTTAGGGACAGGCAACACTGAAGCTTTCTTT
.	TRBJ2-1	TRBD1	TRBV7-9	CAITGQGYNEQFF	TGTGCCATAACGGGACAGGGGTACAATGAGCAGTTCTTC
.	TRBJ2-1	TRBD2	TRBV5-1	CASSLGLAGGTRSYNEQFF	TGCGCCAGCAGCTTGGGACTAGCGGGAGGAACACGCTCCTACAATGAGCAGTTCTTC
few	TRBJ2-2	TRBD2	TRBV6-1	CASSETSGGGTGELFF	TGTGCCAGCAGTGAAACTAGCGGGGGAGGCACCGGGGAGCTGTTTTTT
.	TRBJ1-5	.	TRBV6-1	CASSEGTFSNQPQHF	TGTGCCAGCAGTGAAGGGACATTTAGCAATCAGCCCCAGCATTTT
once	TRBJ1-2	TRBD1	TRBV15	CATSRREQGFGYTF	TGTGCCACCAGCAGAAGGGAACAGGGGTTTGGCTACACCTTC
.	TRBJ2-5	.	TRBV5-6	CASSLTNSDREQYF	TGTGCCAGCAGCTTGACGAATAGTGACAGAGAGCAGTACTTC
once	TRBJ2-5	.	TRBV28	CASNSPMGASYF	TGTGCCAGCAATTCCCCTATGGGGGCCTCTTACTTC
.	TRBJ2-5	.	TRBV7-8	CASSLLGARGETQYF	TGTGCCAGCAGCTTATTGGGGGCCCGGGGCGAGACCCAGTACTTC
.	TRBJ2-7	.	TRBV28	CASNSGSYEQYF	TGTGCCAGCAACTCCGGTTCCTACGAGCAGTACTTC
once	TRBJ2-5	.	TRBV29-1	CSVPSSPISETQYF	TGCAGCGTTCCTAGTAGCCCGATATCAGAGACCCAGTACTTC
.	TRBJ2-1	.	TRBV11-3	CASSISDSYNEQFF	TGTGCCAGCAGCATTAGCGACTCCTACAATGAGCAGTTCTTC
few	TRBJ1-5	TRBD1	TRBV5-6	CASSLAGQPKNQPQHF	TGTGCCAGCAGCTTGGCGGGACAGCCTAAGAATCAGCCCCAGCATTTT